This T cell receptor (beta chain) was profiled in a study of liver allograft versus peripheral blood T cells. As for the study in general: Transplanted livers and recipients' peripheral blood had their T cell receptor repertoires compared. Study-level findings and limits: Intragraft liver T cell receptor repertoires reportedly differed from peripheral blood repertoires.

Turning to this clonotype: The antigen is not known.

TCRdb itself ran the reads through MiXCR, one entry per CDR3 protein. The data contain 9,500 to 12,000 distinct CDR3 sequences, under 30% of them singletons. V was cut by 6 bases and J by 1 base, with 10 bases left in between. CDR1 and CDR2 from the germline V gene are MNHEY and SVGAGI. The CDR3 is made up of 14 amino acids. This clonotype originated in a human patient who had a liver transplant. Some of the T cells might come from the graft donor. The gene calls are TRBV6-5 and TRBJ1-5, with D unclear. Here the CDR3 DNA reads TGTGCCAGCAGCCGGACGGGGAGCAATCAGCCCCAGCATTTT. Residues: CASSRTGSNQPQHF.